The 6 T cell receptor beta chains in this list originate from one sample, sequenced in a study of T cell responses to AZD1222 COVID-19 vaccine. The repertoire was sequenced with immunoSEQ multiplex PCR; TCRdb's copy has only in-frame clones and lacks some. Here the sample spans 150,000 or so clones, about 93% being singletons. The sequenced sample was peripheral blood, obtained on day 0 of AZD1222 vaccination. The receptors come from an adult in good health.

This chain links TRBV3-1 (or the pseudogene TRBV3-2) with TRBJ1-2; weak D call: TRBD1 (5 bases). Looked up from germline, CDR1 is LGHDT and CDR2 is YNNKEL (reference sequence). Trimming pared 3 bases from V and 7 bases from J, leaving 12 bases between. The CDR3 consists of 13 residues. The CDR3: CASSHHLGVGYTF. Here the CDR3 DNA reads TGTGCCAGCAGCCATCATCTAGGGGTTGGCTACACCTTC.

This chain uses TRBV7-8 with TRBJ2-7, with 12 bases identical to TRBD2. The germline V gene encodes CDR1 SGHVS and CDR2 FQNEAQ. This CDR3 is 15 amino acids long. The trim removed 5 bases at V and 3 bases at J, leaving 5 bases unmatched. This CDR3 is CASSKTSGRNYEQYF. CDR3 in DNA: TGTGCCAGCAGCAAAACTAGCGGGAGGAACTACGAGCAGTACTTC. The variable domain in full, completed from reference TRBV7-8 and TRBJ2-7, reads GAGVSQSPRYKVAKRGQDVALRCDPISGHVSLFWYQQALGQGPEFLTYFQNEAQLDKSGLPSDRFFAERPEGSVSTLKIQRTQQEDSAVYLCASSKTSGRNYEQYFGPGTRLTVT.

The chain recombines TRBV5-1 with TRBJ2-1; a weak D match, TRBD2 (6 bases). The CDR3 has 15 residues. V was clipped by 4 bases and J by 0 bases, with 11 bases between them. CDR1 and CDR2 from the germline V gene are SGHRS and YFSETQ. This CDR3 reads CASSRAGSSYNEQFF. The CDR3 DNA reads TGCGCCAGCAGCCGGGCGGGGAGCTCCTACAATGAGCAGTTCTTC.

J is TRBJ1-2 and V is TRBV7-9, with D possibly being TRBD1 (6 bases). Germline V gene lookup returns CDR1 SEHNR and CDR2 FQNEAQ (reference sequence). This CDR3 spans 14 amino acids. Trimming took 3 bases from V and 0 from J, leaving 8 bases between them. The CDR3 sequence is CASSFGGPNYGYTF. CDR3 DNA: TGTGCCAGCAGCTTTGGGGGGCCTAACTATGGCTACACCTTC.

V usage is TRBV9 and J usage is TRBJ1-2; possible D gene TRBD1, 6 bases. The CDR3 has 12 amino acids. Trimming took 7 bases from V and 8 from J, leaving 15 bases between them. The germline gives CDR1 SGDLS, CDR2 YYNGEE. The CDR3 is CASEGNRAGYTF. The CDR3, as DNA: TGTGCCAGCGAGGGGAACAGGGCCGGCTACACCTTC.

CDR3 DNA sequence: TGTGCCTGGAGTCCTTTGGGTGGCTACACCTTC. It encodes CAWSPLGGYTF. The genes are TRBV30 and TRBJ1-2; D is ambiguous. The CDR3 is made up of 11 amino acids. Trimming pared 2 bases from V and 7 bases from J, leaving 8 bases between. Germline V gives CDR1 GTSNPN, CDR2 SVGIG (reference sequence).